These T cell receptor beta chains were read from a single sample in a study of T cells in Graves' hyperthyroidism and ophthalmopathy. TCRdb recomputed calls from the multiplex PCR reads with MiXCR, one row per CDR3 protein. The sample yields some 600,000 distinct CDR3 sequences, around 42% seen once. What was sequenced was peripheral blood or thyroid tissue (not recorded which). Receptor source: a woman aged 18-29 years with Graves' hyperthyroidism. Each CDR3 is given with its conserved first and last residue.

>TRBJ2-7|TRBV19
CASGQGASYEQYF
>TRBJ1-2|TRBV2
CASRKIQVNYGYTF
>TRBJ2-6|TRBV7-3
CASSSTGQAVSGANVLTF
>TRBJ1-2|TRBV5-1
CASSLIPSNYGYTF
>TRBJ1-6|TRBV10-3
CAISSQPRSYSPLHF
>TRBJ2-6|TRBV10-3
CAISETLSGANVLTF
>TRBJ2-7|TRBV7-2
CASSLGTGAGYEQYF
>TRBJ1-4|TRBV20-1
CSARTRGEKLFF
>TRBJ2-7|TRBV20-1
CSAHRAEGYEQYF
>TRBJ1-2|TRBV20-1
CSALGIPYGYTF
>TRBJ1-1|TRBV25-1
CASSDSGGGKDTEAFF
>TRBJ2-5|TRBV20-1
CSATGQGLETQYF
>TRBJ1-2|TRBV2
CASTPGLNYGYTF
>TRBJ1-1|TRBV5-1
CASSLLGQSNTEAFF
>TRBJ2-7|TRBV7-9
CASSLVGTTFSYEQYF
>TRBJ2-2|TRBV24-1
CATSEGGSGELFF
>TRBJ2-1|TRBV29-1
CSVDRLAPYNEQFF
>TRBJ2-7|TRBV7-8
CASSLARLPTYEQYF
>TRBJ2-5|TRBV11-2
CASSRASGRGETQYF
>TRBJ1-6|TRBV11-2
CAGSLSGKTYSSPLHF
>TRBJ1-5|TRBV13
CASIRLGHNQPQHF
>TRBJ1-3|TRBV29-1
CSVVWAGQGNTIYF
>TRBJ1-2|TRBV24-1
CATSDPATGIHGYTF
>TRBJ1-1|TRBV5-1
CTSRYGGRGSNTEAFF
>TRBJ2-3|TRBV10-3
CAISESDRATDTQYF
>TRBJ1-1|TRBV7-3
CASSLDTSTEAFF